These T cell receptor beta chains were read from a single sample in a study of vaccination effects on CD4 cells after COVID-19. Their cognate antigens are unknown. Method: immunoSEQ multiplex PCR; TCRdb's copy keeps in-frame clones and lacks some. The table has 43,000 or so clones, about 70% seen once. Material: CD4+ T cells from PBMCs cultured without peptide, obtained after COVID-19 vaccination. These TCRs come from a human donor who received a COVID-19 vaccine. Both conserved end residues are part of each CDR3. A D gene is named only where the DNA matches it firmly. Only part of the rows carry a size: once, few, many, or a class if the clone is expanded.

TRBV5-1	few	TRBD1	TRBJ1-6	CASSLQIQGGSPLHF	TGCGCCAGCAGCCTTCAGATTCAGGGGGGTTCACCCCTCCACTTT
TRBV9	few	TRBD2	TRBJ2-7	CASSVGPSGGPYEQYF	TGTGCCAGCAGCGTAGGTCCTAGCGGAGGGCCCTACGAGCAGTACTTC
TRBV7-9	NA	NA	TRBJ1-2	CASSLGFDSSSLGYTF	TGTGCCAGCAGCTTAGGTTTTGACAGCTCGTCCCTTGGCTACACCTTC
TRBV5-1	NA	TRBD2	TRBJ2-3	CASSLGLADTDTQYF	TGCGCCAGCAGCTTGGGACTAGCGGACACAGATACGCAGTATTTT
TRBV6-5	few	TRBD2	TRBJ2-7	CASSSPASGTYEQYF	TGTGCCAGCAGTTCCCCGGCTAGCGGAACCTACGAGCAGTACTTC
TRBV5-6	NA	NA	TRBJ1-2	CASSSSGVGGYTF	TGTGCCAGCAGCTCCTCGGGAGTTGGGGGCTACACCTTC
TRBV5-4	NA	TRBD2	TRBJ2-7	CASSIGGGTSYYEQYF	TGTGCCAGCAGCATTGGCGGGGGGACAAGCTACTACGAGCAGTACTTC
TRBV27	NA	TRBD1	TRBJ1-3	CASRSQTGARNTIYF	TGTGCCAGCAGATCTCAGACAGGGGCCAGAAACACCATATATTTT
TRBV3-1/TRBV3-2	few	NA	TRBJ2-2	CASSQASYGRLNTGELFF	TGTGCCAGCAGCCAAGCGTCATACGGGAGATTGAACACCGGGGAGCTGTTTTTT
TRBV30	NA	NA	TRBJ2-7	CAWSKGDYSSYEQYF	TGTGCCTGGAGTAAAGGAGATTACAGCTCCTACGAGCAGTACTTC
TRBV6-1	NA	TRBD2	TRBJ2-7	CASSEESGGYEQYF	TGTGCCAGCAGTGAGGAGAGCGGGGGGTACGAGCAGTACTTC
TRBV6-6	few	NA	TRBJ2-7	CASSPQSSYEQYF	TGTGCCAGCAGCCCCCAGAGCTCCTACGAGCAGTACTTC
TRBV4-2	NA	NA	TRBJ2-3	CASSQDRTQGDTQYF	TGTGCCAGCAGCCAAGACCGAACCCAGGGGGATACGCAGTATTTT
TRBV6-6	NA	TRBD1	TRBJ2-5	CASSYQGVETQYF	TGTGCCAGCAGTTACCAGGGGGTAGAGACCCAGTACTTC
TRBV4-2	NA	TRBD2	TRBJ2-7	CASSQASWGGSSYEQYF	TGTGCCAGCAGCCAGGCTTCGTGGGGCGGGAGCTCCTACGAGCAGTACTTC
TRBV9	NA	TRBD1	TRBJ1-6	CASSADTGASPLHF	TGTGCCAGCAGCGCAGACACAGGGGCCTCACCCCTCCACTTT
TRBV27	NA	TRBD1	TRBJ1-2	CASSPGQGGYGYTF	TGTGCCAGCAGTCCGGGACAGGGTGGCTATGGCTACACCTTC
TRBV11-3	once	NA	TRBJ2-1	CASSPGGQIEQFF	TGTGCCAGCAGCCCGGGAGGACAGATTGAGCAGTTCTTC
TRBV27	NA	NA	TRBJ1-4	CASSYKYGGPTERNEKLFF	TGTGCCAGCAGTTACAAGTATGGCGGGCCTACAGAAAGGAATGAAAAACTGTTTTTT
TRBV7-2	NA	NA	TRBJ2-2	CASSLRTGLNTGELFF	TGTGCCAGCAGCTTAAGGACCGGACTCAACACCGGGGAGCTGTTTTTT
TRBV6-6	NA	NA	TRBJ1-1	CASSYRMNTEAFF	TGTGCCAGCAGTTATAGGATGAACACTGAAGCTTTCTTT
TRBV4-1	NA	NA	TRBJ1-4	CASSQVSSTAGNEKLFF	TGCGCCAGCAGCCAAGTTAGTTCTACAGCTGGAAATGAAAAACTGTTTTTT
TRBV7-2	NA	TRBD1	TRBJ2-5	CASSKDRGRETQYF	TGTGCCAGCAGCAAGGACAGGGGGCGGGAGACCCAGTACTTC
TRBV11-2	NA	NA	TRBJ2-3	CASSLGQYTDTQYF	TGTGCCAGCAGCTTAGGACAGTACACAGATACGCAGTATTTT
TRBV7-8	NA	NA	TRBJ1-5	CASSSVGGNQPQHF	TGTGCCAGCAGTTCTGTGGGGGGCAATCAGCCCCAGCATTTT
TRBV30	NA	NA	TRBJ2-1	CAWSGGTLGNEQFF	TGTGCCTGGAGTGGAGGGACCCTGGGGAATGAGCAGTTCTTC
TRBV15	once	NA	TRBJ2-2	CATGDFTGELFF	TGTGCCACCGGCGACTTCACCGGGGAGCTGTTTTTT
TRBV27	few	NA	TRBJ1-3	CASSFRAAGNTIYF	TGTGCCAGCAGTTTTCGGGCAGCGGGAAACACCATATATTTT
TRBV7-9	NA	NA	TRBJ1-4	CASGGKDEKLFF	TGTGCCAGCGGAGGGAAGGATGAAAAACTGTTTTTT
TRBV4-1	NA	NA	TRBJ1-3	CASSQGWKAGNTIYF	TGCGCCAGCAGCCAAGGATGGAAGGCCGGAAACACCATATATTTT
TRBV6-5	NA	NA	TRBJ2-1	CASSRVDSGNHEQFF	TGTGCCAGCAGCCGGGTCGACTCAGGGAACCATGAGCAGTTCTTC
TRBV2	NA	TRBD1	TRBJ1-1	CASSEAVTGLAEAFF	TGTGCCAGCAGTGAAGCAGTGACAGGGCTGGCTGAAGCTTTCTTT
TRBV10-3	NA	NA	TRBJ2-1	CAISRANDEQFF	TGTGCCATCAGCCGAGCAAACGATGAGCAGTTCTTC
TRBV7-8	NA	TRBD2	TRBJ2-2	CASSLLSAGGRTGELFF	TGTGCCAGCAGCTTACTTTCTGCGGGGGGACGCACCGGGGAGCTGTTTTTT
TRBV24-1	few	NA	TRBJ2-7	CATSDGGSLPYEQYF	TGTGCCACCAGTGATGGCGGATCTTTACCCTACGAGCAGTACTTC